This T cell receptor beta chain was recovered during a study of cytomegalovirus exposure and HLA in healthy donors. Study-level findings and limits: A later analysis reportedly found that, within productive TCRs, an Asian-associated ancestry cluster had fewer N-insertions than the mean observed across the roughly 690 donors. Within the data, a cluster of highly shared sequence variants was likely a sequencing artifact.

Primers for the PCR totalled 60 Vbeta and 13 Jbeta. Clones were read by immunoSEQ multiplex PCR, and TCRdb kept only the in-frame ones, dropping some. The sample includes 150,000 to 180,000 clones, around 79% of them seen just once. Worth noting for this clone: The antigen remains undetermined.

The CDR3 runs 13 residues. Germline CDR1 reads LNHDA; CDR2 reads SQIVND (reference sequence). V was shortened by 8 bases and J by 1 base, with 8 bases between the two germline ends. Healthy bone marrow donors formed the donor group. Donors sampled were nominally healthy, though unrecorded immune exposures were likely. The rearrangement joins TRBV19 to TRBJ2-2, with D possibly TRBD2 on 6 matching bases. Sequenced material: PBMCs. The clonotype originates from a man aged 25 to 40 in good health and CMV-seropositive. The CDR3 coding sequence is TGTGCCAGTGGGACTGTGAACACCGGGGAGCTGTTTTTT. Encoded protein: CASGTVNTGELFF. Supplemented by reference TRBV19 and TRBJ2-2, the full variable domain reads DGGITQSPKYLFRKEGQNVTLSCEQNLNHDAMYWYRQDPGQGLRLIYYSQIVNDFQKGDIAEGYSVSREKKESFPLTVTSAQKNPTAFYLCASGTVNTGELFFGEGSRLTVL.